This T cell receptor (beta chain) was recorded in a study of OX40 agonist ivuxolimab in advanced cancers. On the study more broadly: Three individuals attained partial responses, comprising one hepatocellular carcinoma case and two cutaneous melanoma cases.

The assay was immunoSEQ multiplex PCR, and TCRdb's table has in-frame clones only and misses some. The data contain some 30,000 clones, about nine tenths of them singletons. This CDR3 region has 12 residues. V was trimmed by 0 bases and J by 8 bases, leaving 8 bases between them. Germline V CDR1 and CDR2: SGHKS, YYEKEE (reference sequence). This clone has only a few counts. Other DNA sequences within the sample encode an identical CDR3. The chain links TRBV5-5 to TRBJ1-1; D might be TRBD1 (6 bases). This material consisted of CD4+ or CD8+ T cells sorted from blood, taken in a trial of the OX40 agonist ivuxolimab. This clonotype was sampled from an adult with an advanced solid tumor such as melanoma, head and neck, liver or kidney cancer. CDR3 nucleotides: TGTGCCAGCAGCTTGGTCGGGACAGAAGCTTTCTTT. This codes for CASSLVGTEAFF.